This entry describes one T cell receptor beta chain. Its antigen remains unknown. These data belong to a study of T cell responses to AZD1222 COVID-19 vaccine. For the study at large: Analysis merged second doses at about 4 or about 12 weeks. Study-level findings and limits: White British people made up most donors, females outnumbered males, and clonal diversity was possibly underestimated. Of spike-specific TCRs, nearly half reportedly target regions left unmutated in variants.

Only in-frame clones appear in the TCRdb table, and some are missing; sequencing was by immunoSEQ multiplex PCR. Among roughly 110,000 clones listed, around 92% were seen once. The CDR3 loop spans 16 amino acids. CDR1 and CDR2 from the germline V gene are GTSNPN and SVGIG (reference sequence). V was pared by 0 bases and J by 2 bases, with 8 bases of the junction left unmatched. Sequenced material: peripheral blood, taken on day 0 of AZD1222 vaccination. The clonotype originates from an adult in good health. The chain carries TRBV30 and TRBJ1-1; 8 nucleotides line up with TRBD1. CDR3 bases: TGTGCCTGGAGTGTTACAGGACAGGGACTTAACACTGAAGCTTTCTTT. Translating gives CAWSVTGQGLNTEAFF.